A selection of T cell receptor beta chains follows, all from one sample in a study of blood T cell repertoires in COVID-19. Clones were sequenced by immunoSEQ multiplex PCR, and TCRdb holds only the in-frame ones, with some missing. This sample yields roughly 190,000 clones, of which about 85% are seen a single time; 8.2% belongs to the top ten. Material: peripheral blood. The source of these receptors is a woman in her sixties or seventies with acute or convalescent COVID-19. CDR3s include the opening cysteine and the closing phenylalanine or tryptophan. The order of the fields is CDR3 length, J gene, D gene, clone size, V gene, CDR3 protein, CDR3 DNA. A D gene is named only where the DNA matches it firmly. The size field is filled for only some rows; it gives once, few, many or a size class.

13 TRBJ2-1 - - TRBV10-1 CASSQAPYNEQFF TGCGCCAGCAGCCAGGCCCCCTACAATGAGCAGTTCTTC
15 TRBJ2-5 TRBD2 - TRBV19 CASSMMLAGEETQYF TGTGCCAGTAGTATGATGCTAGCGGGAGAAGAGACCCAGTACTTC
16 TRBJ1-3 - - TRBV3-1/TRBV3-2 CASSQVPPGSGNTIYF TGTGCCAGCAGCCAAGTCCCCCCGGGTTCAGGAAACACCATATATTTT
14 TRBJ2-5 - - TRBV2 CASSDGRARETQYF TGTGCCAGCAGTGACGGCAGGGCAAGAGAGACCCAGTACTTC
18 TRBJ2-1 - - TRBV3-1/TRBV3-2 CASSQLSPRASSYNEQFF TGTGCCAGCAGCCAACTCTCCCCCAGGGCTAGCTCCTACAATGAGCAGTTCTTC
11 TRBJ2-7 - few TRBV6-5 CASSYYNEQYF TGTGCCAGCAGTTACTACAACGAGCAGTACTTC
17 TRBJ1-1 - - TRBV6-1 CASSEALRGRAVSEAFF TGTGCCAGCAGTGAAGCGCTTCGAGGCAGGGCTGTATCTGAAGCTTTCTTT
11 TRBJ2-7 - - TRBV30 CAWSTGYEQYF TGTGCCTGGAGTACGGGCTACGAGCAGTACTTC
13 TRBJ2-1 - - TRBV7-2 CASSSAGYNEQFF TGTGCCAGCAGCTCCGCAGGTTACAATGAGCAGTTCTTC
13 TRBJ1-2 - - TRBV28 CASSFSQGDGYTF TGTGCCAGCAGTTTTTCTCAGGGCGACGGCTACACCTTC
13 TRBJ2-7 - - TRBV7-2 CASSLRRAYEQYF TGTGCCAGCAGCTTACGGCGGGCCTACGAGCAGTACTTC
10 TRBJ1-1 TRBD1 - TRBV19 CAERDRDAFF TGTGCCGAAAGAGACAGGGATGCTTTCTTT
15 TRBJ1-6 - - TRBV11-2 CASSLSQANNSPLHF TGTGCCAGCAGCTTAAGCCAGGCTAATAATTCACCCCTCCACTTT
13 TRBJ2-5 - - TRBV7-9 CASSHRQLETQYF TGTGCCAGCAGCCATAGACAGCTAGAGACCCAGTACTTC
13 TRBJ1-2 TRBD1 - TRBV15 CATSTRQGGGYTF TGTGCCACCAGCACCAGACAGGGCGGTGGCTACACCTTC
16 TRBJ1-3 - - TRBV4-2 CASSPSSLNSGNTIYF TGTGCCAGCAGCCCCTCCTCGCTAAACTCTGGAAACACCATATATTTT
15 TRBJ2-5 TRBD1 - TRBV11-3 CASSSGQGRQETQYF TGTGCCAGCAGCTCAGGACAGGGGCGCCAAGAGACCCAGTACTTC
15 TRBJ2-6 - - TRBV2 CASTPGFSGANVLTF TGTGCCAGCACCCCAGGGTTCTCTGGGGCCAACGTCCTGACTTTC
15 TRBJ2-6 - - TRBV3-1/TRBV3-2 CASSPVVSGANVLTF TGTGCCAGCAGCCCGGTAGTCTCTGGGGCCAACGTCCTGACTTTC
15 TRBJ2-1 TRBD2 - TRBV7-8 CASSWRLAGNNEQFF TGTGCCAGCAGCTGGCGACTAGCGGGGAACAATGAGCAGTTCTTC
13 TRBJ1-5 - - TRBV19 CASSIGADQPQHF TGTGCCAGTAGTATTGGGGCAGATCAGCCCCAGCATTTT
15 TRBJ2-2 TRBD1 - TRBV27 CASQYGTENTGELFF TGTGCCAGCCAATACGGGACAGAAAACACCGGGGAGCTGTTTTTT
15 TRBJ2-2 TRBD2 - TRBV11-3 CASSLERGWTGELFF TGTGCCAGCAGCTTGGAGCGGGGATGGACCGGGGAGCTGTTTTTT
19 TRBJ1-3 - - TRBV5-1 CASRVGPSLTGRPGNTIYF TGCGCCAGCAGGGTTGGTCCTTCTCTAACAGGGCGGCCTGGAAACACCATATATTTT
18 TRBJ2-3 TRBD2 - TRBV24-1 CATSRGGLADSSTDTQYF TGTGCAACCAGTCGGGGGGGGCTAGCGGATTCTAGCACAGATACGCAGTATTTT
19 TRBJ1-1 TRBD1 once TRBV4-1 CASSQAATGTGGGNTEAFF TGCGCCAGCAGCCAAGCGGCTACCGGGACAGGAGGAGGGAACACTGAAGCTTTCTTT
16 TRBJ1-5 TRBD1 - TRBV2 CATSRDRGSGNQPQHF TGTGCCACCTCGAGGGACAGGGGCTCTGGGAATCAGCCCCAGCATTTT
12 TRBJ1-2 - - TRBV12-3/TRBV12-4 CASSFRTVGYTF TGTGCCAGCAGTTTCCGGACAGTTGGCTACACCTTC
19 TRBJ2-5 - - TRBV11-2 CASSFNTPLGAFQQETQYF TGTGCCAGCAGCTTCAACACCCCGTTGGGGGCGTTCCAACAAGAGACCCAGTACTTC
17 TRBJ2-2 TRBD2 - TRBV10-3 CATGPGLAGGWTGELFF TGTGCCACGGGACCGGGACTAGCGGGAGGTTGGACCGGGGAGCTGTTTTTT
16 TRBJ2-3 - - TRBV6-5 CASSYSGVQSTDTQYF TGTGCCAGCAGTTACTCGGGTGTACAGAGCACAGATACGCAGTATTTT
16 TRBJ2-1 TRBD1 - TRBV24-1 CATSGAQGADGNEQFF TGTGCCACCAGTGGGGCTCAGGGGGCGGATGGCAATGAGCAGTTCTTC
14 TRBJ1-5 - - TRBV28 CASSLLGVISPQHF TGTGCCAGCAGTTTATTAGGGGTTATCAGCCCCCAGCATTTT
14 TRBJ1-1 TRBD1 - TRBV28 CASGRQGLNTEAFF TGTGCCAGCGGCAGACAGGGCTTGAACACTGAAGCTTTCTTT
13 TRBJ2-1 - - TRBV2 CASSVSRRNEQFF TGTGCCAGCAGTGTATCCAGGAGGAATGAGCAGTTCTTC
11 TRBJ1-1 - - TRBV2 CASRTGSEAFF TGTGCCAGCAGGACAGGTTCTGAAGCTTTCTTT
15 TRBJ2-1 - - TRBV24-1 CATSSARRTYNEQFF TGTGCCACCAGTTCTGCAAGACGGACTTACAATGAGCAGTTCTTC
15 TRBJ2-3 - - TRBV3-1/TRBV3-2 CASSQDGGARDTQYF TGTGCCAGCAGCCAAGATGGGGGGGCGCGAGATACGCAGTATTTT
14 TRBJ1-1 TRBD1 - TRBV9 CAGVEGGGRTEAFF TGTGCCGGGGTGGAAGGGGGCGGGCGGACTGAAGCTTTCTTT
13 TRBJ1-3 - once TRBV15 CATSKPQGNTIYF TGTGCCACCAGCAAACCCCAGGGAAACACCATATATTTT
17 TRBJ2-3 TRBD2 - TRBV19 CASSSGASGRGADTQYF TGTGCCAGTTCCTCGGGGGCGAGCGGGAGAGGAGCAGATACGCAGTATTTT
15 TRBJ2-3 TRBD2 - TRBV24-1 CATSDQHIAGGTQYF TGTGCCACCAGTGACCAACATATAGCGGGAGGTACGCAGTATTTT
16 TRBJ1-1 - - TRBV28 CASSLLSGLVFTEAFF TGTGCCAGCAGTTTATTGTCAGGGTTGGTATTCACTGAAGCTTTCTTT
18 TRBJ2-3 TRBD2 - TRBV3-1/TRBV3-2 CASRQSVSSGRFSDTQYF TGTGCCAGCAGACAATCCGTTTCTAGCGGGAGATTTTCAGATACGCAGTATTTT
15 TRBJ2-3 - - TRBV5-4 CASRENARYTDTQYF TGTGCCAGCAGGGAGAACGCTAGGTACACAGATACGCAGTATTTT
16 TRBJ2-7 - - TRBV6-5 CASSYEFDPKGGEQYF TGTGCCAGCAGTTATGAATTTGATCCGAAGGGAGGCGAGCAGTACTTC
16 TRBJ1-5 - - TRBV7-3 CASSFQSDSLWKPQHF TGTGCCAGCAGCTTTCAAAGCGACAGTTTATGGAAGCCCCAGCATTTT
16 TRBJ2-1 TRBD2 - TRBV7-6 CASSSGTSGSYNEQFF TGTGCCAGCAGCTCCGGGACTAGCGGGAGCTACAATGAGCAGTTCTTC
17 TRBJ1-5 TRBD1 - TRBV5-5 CASSLEGTGTLGQPQHF TGTGCCAGCAGCTTGGAGGGGACAGGGACCTTGGGGCAGCCCCAGCATTTT
12 TRBJ2-2 - - TRBV30 CAWSSYTGELFF TGTGCCTGGAGTTCCTACACCGGGGAGCTGTTTTTT
15 TRBJ1-1 - - TRBV9 CASSVEGGRSTEAFF TGTGCCAGCAGCGTAGAAGGGGGAAGGTCCACTGAAGCTTTCTTT
13 TRBJ2-2 - - TRBV6-6 CASRPRGTGELFF TGTGCCAGCAGACCTAGGGGGACCGGGGAGCTGTTTTTT
13 TRBJ2-1 - few TRBV29-1 CSVGEDSYNEQFF TGCAGCGTTGGCGAGGACTCCTACAATGAGCAGTTCTTC